This T cell receptor (beta chain) was retrieved from a study of blood T cell repertoires in COVID-19. Whole-study context: Whether acute or convalescent, the COVID-19 samples came from the United States, Italy and Spain. Sample material is recorded as cDNA or gDNA derived from T cells, B-cell-depleted T cells, or PBMCs.

In the source study's methods: Using reference gene primer amplification, nucleated cell counts were estimated. Method: immunoSEQ multiplex PCR; TCRdb's copy keeps in-frame clones and lacks some. The DNA was the basis for D and trimming; V, J and clone size are from that table. Among about 120,000 clones, 90% were seen once, and the ten largest hold less than 2%. The CDR3 sequence is 15 residues long. The V gene end was trimmed by 3 bases and the J gene end by 4 bases; junction bases not matched to a gene: 4. Germline V gene lookup returns CDR1 SEHNR and CDR2 FQNEAQ (reference sequence). The sequenced sample was peripheral blood. V is TRBV7-9 and J is TRBJ1-3, with 9 bases matching TRBD1. The clonotype comes from a human donor with active COVID-19. The donor label of this sample is uncertain. The CDR3 nucleotides read TGTGCCAGCAGCTTGGCCGGGACAGGGGGAAACACCATATATTTT. It codes for CASSLAGTGGNTIYF.